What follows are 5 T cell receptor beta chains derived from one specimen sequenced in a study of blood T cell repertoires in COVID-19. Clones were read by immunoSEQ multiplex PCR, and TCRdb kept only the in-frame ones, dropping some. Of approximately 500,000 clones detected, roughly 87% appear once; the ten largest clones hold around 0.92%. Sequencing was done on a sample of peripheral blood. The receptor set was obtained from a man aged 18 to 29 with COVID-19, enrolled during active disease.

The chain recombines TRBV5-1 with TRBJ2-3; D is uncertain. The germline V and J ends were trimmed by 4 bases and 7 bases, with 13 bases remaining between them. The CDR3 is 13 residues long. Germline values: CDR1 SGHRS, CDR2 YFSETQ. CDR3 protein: CASSPSPTHTQYF. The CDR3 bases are TGCGCCAGCAGCCCCTCCCCGACACATACGCAGTATTTT.

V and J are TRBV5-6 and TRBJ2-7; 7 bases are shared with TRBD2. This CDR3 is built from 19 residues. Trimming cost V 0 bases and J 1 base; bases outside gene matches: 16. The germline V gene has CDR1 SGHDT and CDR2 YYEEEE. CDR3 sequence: CASSLVLLAERSNSYEQYF. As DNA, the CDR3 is TGTGCCAGCAGCTTGGTTCTGCTAGCGGAACGTTCGAATTCCTACGAGCAGTACTTC.

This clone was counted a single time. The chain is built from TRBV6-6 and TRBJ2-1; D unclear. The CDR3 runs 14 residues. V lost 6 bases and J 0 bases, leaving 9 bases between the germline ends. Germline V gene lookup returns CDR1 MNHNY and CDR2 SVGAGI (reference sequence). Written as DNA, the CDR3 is TGTGCCAGCAGCCCGCGCCCCTCCTACAATGAGCAGTTCTTC. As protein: CASSPRPSYNEQFF.

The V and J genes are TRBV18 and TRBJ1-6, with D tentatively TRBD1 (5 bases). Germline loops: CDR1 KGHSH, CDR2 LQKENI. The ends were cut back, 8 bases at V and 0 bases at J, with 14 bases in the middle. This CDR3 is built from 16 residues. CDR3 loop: CASTFRAFSYNSPLHF. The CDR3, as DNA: TGTGCCAGCACCTTCAGGGCCTTCTCCTATAATTCACCCCTCCACTTT. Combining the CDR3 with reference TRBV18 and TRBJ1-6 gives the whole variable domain NAGVMQNPRHLVRRRGQEARLRCSPMKGHSHVYWYRQLPEEGLKFMVYLQKENIIDESGMPKERFSAEFPKEGPSILRIQQVVRGDSAAYFCASTFRAFSYNSPLHFGNGTRLTVT.

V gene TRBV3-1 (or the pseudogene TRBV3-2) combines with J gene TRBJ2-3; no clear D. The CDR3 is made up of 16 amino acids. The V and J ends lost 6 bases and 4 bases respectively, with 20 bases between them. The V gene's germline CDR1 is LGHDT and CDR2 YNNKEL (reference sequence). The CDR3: CASSPEIVASPDTQYF. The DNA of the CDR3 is TGTGCCAGCAGTCCGGAGATTGTAGCATCTCCAGATACGCAGTATTTT.